Detailed here is one T cell receptor (beta chain). The data originate from a study of T cells in Graves' hyperthyroidism and ophthalmopathy. Researchers took RNA transcripts and amplified the TCR beta CDR3 regions from them. A first-round RT-PCR of the TCR CDR3 used the HTBI primer set. TCRdb fed the multiplex PCR reads into MiXCR, producing one record per CDR3 protein. The profile shows roughly 560,000 distinct CDR3 sequences, under 15% of them singletons. Germline V gene data show CDR1 as MGHRA and CDR2 as YSYEKL. The CDR3 loop spans 19 amino acids. Trimming cost V 4 bases and J 2 bases; bases outside gene matches: 12. Exclusion followed for patients with uncontrolled infection, other autoimmune disease, pregnancy or lactation.

The TCR was taken from a woman between 40 and 50 years old with Graves' ophthalmopathy. This chain connects TRBV4-1 to TRBJ2-5, with 14 bases identical to TRBD2. The specimen sequenced was blood. The CDR3 protein is CASSPLGLAGARRQETQYF. The CDR3, as DNA: TGCGCCAGCAGCCCACTGGGACTAGCGGGAGCCCGGCGTCAAGAGACCCAGTACTTC.